This T cell receptor (beta chain) was recorded in a study of blood T cell repertoires in COVID-19. Study-wide background: The samples span acute and convalescent COVID-19 from the United States, Italy and Spain. Sources were T cells, B-cell-depleted T cells, or PBMCs; the material itself was cDNA or gDNA.

The germline V gene has CDR1 LNHDA and CDR2 SQIVND (reference sequence). The CDR3 has 13 amino acids. Trimming removed 6 bases at V and 8 bases at J, with 16 bases between. This clone was detected a few times. Original handling: From reference gene primer amplification, estimates of nucleated cell counts were derived. The data were produced by immunoSEQ multiplex PCR, yet TCRdb's version contains in-frame clones alone and is incomplete. That table gives V, J and clone size, and the DNA gave D and trimming. This table holds around 24,000 clones, 75% to 90% found once. The clonotype originates from a woman between 65 and 79 years old with active COVID-19. The J gene is TRBJ1-1, the V gene TRBV19; tentative D call: TRBD1 (6 bases). The sequenced sample consisted of peripheral blood. For the CDR3, the DNA is TGTGCCAGTAGCACCGGGGGGCCTCCGGAAGCTTTCTTT. Protein: CASSTGGPPEAFF.